This T cell receptor (beta chain) was recorded in a study of cytomegalovirus exposure and HLA in healthy donors. Study at large: About 85 million unique TCRs from HLA-typed donors were held in an early release of data.

Worth noting for this clone: Its cognate antigen is unknown.

The study, taken as a whole, reports: A later analysis found TCR association rates differed by HLA locus, highest for DRB1 and lowest for HLA-C. The classifier reportedly diagnosed cytomegalovirus status with high sensitivity and specificity. A link between a missense DCLRE1C variant and TCR beta V- and J-gene trimming emerged from a later analysis.

This CDR3 region has 12 residues. Looked up from germline, CDR1 is LNHNV and CDR2 is YYDKDF (reference sequence). The V and J ends lost 8 bases and 6 bases, in that order; junction bases with no gene match: 4. The PCR contained 60 Vbeta and 13 Jbeta primers. TCRdb keeps only in-frame clones here, not all; method: immunoSEQ multiplex PCR. This sample has some 91,000 clones, with around 64% found just once. Material: PBMCs. V usage is TRBV15 and J usage is TRBJ2-7; TRBD1 matches 10 bases. This receptor was obtained from a human donor in good health. The CDR3 bases are TGTGCCACCGGGACAGGGGACTTCGAGCAGTACTTC. It encodes CATGTGDFEQYF.